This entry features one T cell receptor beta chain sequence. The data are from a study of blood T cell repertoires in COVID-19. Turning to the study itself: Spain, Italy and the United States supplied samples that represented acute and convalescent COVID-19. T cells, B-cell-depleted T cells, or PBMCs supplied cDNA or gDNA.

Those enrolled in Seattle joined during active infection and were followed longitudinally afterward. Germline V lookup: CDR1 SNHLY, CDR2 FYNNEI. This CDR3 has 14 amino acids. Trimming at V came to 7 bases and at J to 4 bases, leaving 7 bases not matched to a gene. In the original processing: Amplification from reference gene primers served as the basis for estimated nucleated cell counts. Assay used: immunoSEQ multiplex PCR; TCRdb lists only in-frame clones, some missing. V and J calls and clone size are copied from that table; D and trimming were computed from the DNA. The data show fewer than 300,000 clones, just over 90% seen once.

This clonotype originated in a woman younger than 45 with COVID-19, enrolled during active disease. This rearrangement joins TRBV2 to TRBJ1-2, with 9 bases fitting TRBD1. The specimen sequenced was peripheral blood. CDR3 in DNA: TGTGCCAGCATCCTAGGGACAGGGTTCTATGGCTACACCTTC. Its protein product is CASILGTGFYGYTF.